This T cell receptor (beta chain) is from a study of tumor-infiltrating lymphocytes in localized non-small cell lung cancer. Study-level information: From each patient, both tumor and uninvolved lung, non-adjacent to tumor, were sampled. General study results and limits: TCRbeta sequencing showed higher T cell infiltration in tumors than uninvolved lung. IM1 and IM2 tumors showed no difference in T-cell fraction.

Generated by immunoSEQ multiplex PCR, the TCRdb table keeps only in-frame clones and is missing some. The data show over 10,000 clones, approximately 80% seen once. The germline V gene encodes CDR1 SGHNT and CDR2 YENEEA. The V segment lost 9 bases and the J segment 0 bases; nucleotides outside the gene matches: 13. The CDR3 covers 16 residues. This clone turned up a few times. Its antigen remains unidentified. This sequence originates from a human donor with non-small cell lung cancer. The V call is TRBV11-3, the J call TRBJ2-7, with 8 bases that match TRBD2. Sequencing was performed on uninvolved lung tissue not adjacent to the tumor. CDR3 loop: CARELAAPCSSYEQYF. CDR3 coding DNA: TGTGCCAGAGAACTAGCGGCACCTTGTAGCTCCTACGAGCAGTACTTC.